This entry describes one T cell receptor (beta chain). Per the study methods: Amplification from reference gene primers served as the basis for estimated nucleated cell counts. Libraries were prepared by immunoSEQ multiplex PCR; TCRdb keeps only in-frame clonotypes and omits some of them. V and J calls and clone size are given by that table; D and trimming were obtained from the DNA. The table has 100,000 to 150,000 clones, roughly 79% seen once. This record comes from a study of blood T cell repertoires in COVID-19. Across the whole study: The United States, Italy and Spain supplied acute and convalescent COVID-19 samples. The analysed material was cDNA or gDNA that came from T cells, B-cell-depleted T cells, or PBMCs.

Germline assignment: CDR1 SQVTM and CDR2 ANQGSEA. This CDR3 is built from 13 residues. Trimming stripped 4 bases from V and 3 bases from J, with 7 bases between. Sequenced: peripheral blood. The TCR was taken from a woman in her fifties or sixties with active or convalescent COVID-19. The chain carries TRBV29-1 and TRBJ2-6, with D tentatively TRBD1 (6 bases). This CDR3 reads CSVGGGGANVLTF. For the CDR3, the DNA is TGCAGCGTTGGAGGGGGTGGGGCCAACGTCCTGACTTTC.